This T cell receptor beta chain was documented in a study of CD8+CD57+ T cells in acquired aplastic anemia. The wider study: Yields of DNA that came from sorted CD4+ and CD8+ cells averaged roughly 3.3 ug.

The CDR3 is made up of 15 amino acids. The germline CDR1 and CDR2 sequences are ENHRY and SYGVKD. V was pared by 7 bases and J by 6 bases, with 16 bases between. In patients chosen for sequencing, flow cytometry had shown CD8+CD57+ cell expansion. Every patient presented with severe acquired aplastic anemia. Study results and caveats: Some 28 CD8+ CDR3 sequences occurred in both the patients and the controls.

To note about this clonotype: Its matching antigen is unknown.

Genomic DNA acted as the template from which TCR beta VDJ combination and CDR3 sequence profiling were carried out. One entry per CDR3 protein results from TCRdb running MiXCR on the reads. The profile covers 180,000 or so distinct CDR3 sequences, with roughly 65% appearing a single time and about 42% taken by the ten largest. The TCR originated in a human donor with aplastic anemia. J is TRBJ1-6 and V is TRBV10-3, with D possibly TRBD1 on 6 matching bases. The sequencing sample was made of sorted CD4+, CD8+, or CD8+CD57+ T cells (not recorded which) from PBMCs. CDR3 in amino acids: CAITAGGRGNSPLHF. The CDR3 bases are TGTGCCATCACGGCGGGGGGCCGGGGTAATTCACCCCTCCACTTT.